The 22 T cell receptor beta chains in this list originate from one sample, sequenced in a study of CD8+ T cells in alopecia areata. Treatment in this sample: oral pan-JAK inhibitor, 5-10 mg twice daily. cDNA reverse transcribed from extracted RNA served as the sequencing template. This table comes from immunoSEQ multiplex PCR, and its TCRdb copy is limited to in-frame clones, with some not included. The sample lists about 190,000 clones; 60% were seen once. The source was CD4+ T cells sorted from blood, collected at week 4, from a patient treated with tofacitinib. The receptors derive from a human donor with alopecia areata.

In nucleotides, the CDR3 is TGCGCCAGCAGTATTAGCACAGATACGCAGTATTTT. Residues: CASSISTDTQYF. The V call is TRBV4-1, the J call TRBJ2-3; D gene ambiguous. Germline V gene lookup returns CDR1 MGHRA and CDR2 YSYEKL. With 6 bases removed from V and 0 bases from J, the gap between germline ends came to 4 bases. CDR3 size: 12 residues.

The chain uses TRBV11-2 and TRBJ1-1; perhaps TRBD1 as D (5 bases). V lost 2 bases and J 1 base, leaving 11 bases between the germline ends. Germline V gives CDR1 SGHAT, CDR2 FQNNGV. The CDR3 is 15 residues long. The CDR3 bases are TGTGCCAGCAGCTTATTGCGGGGACGGAACACTGAAGCTTTCTTT. As protein: CASSLLRGRNTEAFF.

The count of this clone is one. V usage is TRBV30 and J usage is TRBJ2-1, with a weak D call TRBD2 (5 bases). Germline V lookup: CDR1 GTSNPN, CDR2 SVGIG (reference sequence). The V end was cut by 4 bases, the J end by 7 bases, with 17 bases between. The CDR3 is 14 residues long. CDR3 residues: CAWTLPGSGNEQFF. CDR3 nucleotide sequence: TGTGCCTGGACCCTCCCCGGGTCGGGGAATGAGCAGTTCTTC.

The CDR3 protein is CASSSGSLTGELFF. Written as DNA, the CDR3 is TGTGCCAGCAGTTCCGGGTCCCTCACCGGGGAGCTGTTTTTT. This chain links TRBV27 with TRBJ2-2; D not resolved. The CDR3 consists of 14 residues. The germline V and J ends were trimmed by 4 bases and 4 bases, with 10 bases remaining between them. The germline CDR1 and CDR2 sequences are MNHEY and SMNVEV (reference sequence).

The CDR3 reads CASSYERPPYEQYF. The CDR3 DNA follows: TGTGCCAGCAGTTACGAGCGGCCGCCCTACGAGCAGTACTTC. The chain uses TRBV6-6 and TRBJ2-7; a possible D gene is TRBD2 (5 bases). This CDR3 comprises 14 residues. Germline loops: CDR1 MNHNY, CDR2 SVGAGI (reference sequence). The V end lost 2 bases, the J end lost 2 bases, and 10 bases lay between the germline ends.

This clone came up a few times. V gene TRBV10-3 combines with J gene TRBJ1-2; perhaps TRBD1 as D (5 bases). Per germline, CDR1 ENHRY and CDR2 SYGVKD. CDR3 length: 14 residues. Trimming pared 6 bases from V and 5 bases from J, leaving 16 bases between. CDR3 protein: CAISQGTNAYGYTF. For the CDR3, the DNA is TGTGCCATCAGCCAAGGGACTAACGCATATGGCTACACCTTC.

This chain joins TRBV7-8 and TRBJ1-4; the D is unclear. Trimming stripped 5 bases from V and 10 bases from J, with 11 bases between. This CDR3 has 12 amino acids. Germline CDR1 SGHVS, CDR2 FQNEAQ. CDR3 in DNA: TGTGCCAGCAGCCCCACTCCGGGAAAACTGTTTTTT. Translated, it gives CASSPTPGKLFF.

The V and J genes are TRBV11-2 and TRBJ2-3; 14 nucleotides line up with TRBD2. The V gene's germline CDR1 is SGHAT and CDR2 FQNNGV. The J segment lost 3 bases and the V segment lost 5 bases, leaving 1 base of the junction unmatched. The CDR3 is 15 amino acids. CDR3 region: CASSRLAGGTDTQYF. The DNA of the CDR3 is TGTGCCAGCAGCCGACTAGCGGGAGGGACAGATACGCAGTATTTT.

This clone was counted between two and nine times. V usage is TRBV5-1 and J usage is TRBJ2-5, with a possible D match to TRBD1 (5 bases). The closer fit of TRBJ2-7 to the DNA end suggests the J call may be wrong. The CDR3 contains 12 residues. Germline loops: CDR1 SGHRS, CDR2 YFSETQ. CDR3 nucleotides: TGCGCCAGCAGCCAGGACACTTACGAGCAGTACTTC. Residues: CASSQDTYEQYF.

The chain joins TRBV29-1 to TRBJ2-7; D is uncertain. Germline V CDR1 and CDR2: SQVTM, ANQGSEA. This CDR3 is built from 15 residues. V lost 4 bases, J lost 2 bases, and 18 bases lay in between. CDR3 coding DNA: TGCAGCGTTGGCCGCTTTAGATCTACGGCCTACGAGCAGTACTTC. It encodes CSVGRFRSTAYEQYF.

The chain combines TRBV6-5 with TRBJ1-1; tentative D call: TRBD1 (5 bases). The CDR3 totals 15 residues. V was pared by 0 bases and J by 0 bases, with 8 bases between. The germline V gene has CDR1 MNHEY and CDR2 SVGAGI. The CDR3 sequence is CASSYSTVLNTEAFF. The CDR3 DNA reads TGTGCCAGCAGTTACTCGACAGTTCTGAACACTGAAGCTTTCTTT.

V is TRBV6-1 and J is TRBJ1-2; 8 bases match TRBD1. The length of the CDR3 is 13 residues. CDR1 is MNHNS and CDR2 is SASEGT in the germline V gene. V dropped 7 bases and J dropped 6; count of bases not matched to a gene: 7. CDR3: CASTLDRGDGYTF. The CDR3 DNA is TGTGCCAGCACCTTAGACAGGGGAGATGGCTACACCTTC.

V and J are TRBV6-1 and TRBJ2-5, with D perhaps TRBD1 or TRBD2 (5 bases each). V gave up 1 base and J gave up 5 bases, with 23 bases separating them. CDR3 length: 18 amino acids. Germline values: CDR1 MNHNS, CDR2 SASEGT. CDR3 nucleotide sequence: TGTGCCAGCAGTGAAGATTTCGGGGCGCCAGGGAGTTATGAGACCCAGTACTTC. Encoded protein: CASSEDFGAPGSYETQYF.

The chain is built from TRBV4-3 and TRBJ1-1, with D unresolved. The length of the CDR3 is 16 residues. Trimming left V 2 bases short and J 0 bases short, with 13 bases between. Germline loops: CDR1 LGHNA, CDR2 YSLEER. CDR3 residues: CASSQSGGLMNTEAFF. The CDR3 DNA sequence: TGCGCCAGCAGCCAATCGGGCGGTTTAATGAACACTGAAGCTTTCTTT.

The chain employs TRBV14 and TRBJ2-1; D might be TRBD2 (7 bases). The CDR3 runs 14 residues. Trimming removed 4 bases at V and 12 bases at J, with 19 bases between. From germline, CDR1 is SGHDN and CDR2 FVKESK. The CDR3 is CASSLTEGGGRQFF. CDR3 nucleotide sequence: TGTGCCAGCAGCCTTACTGAGGGCGGGGGCCGGCAGTTCTTC.

This clone was observed a few times. This rearrangement joins TRBV7-3 to TRBJ2-2; 7 bases are shared with TRBD1. CDR1 is SGHTA and CDR2 is FQGTGA in the germline V gene. J was trimmed by 0 bases and V by 1 base; bases with no gene match: 8. CDR3 size: 18 residues. CDR3 coding DNA: TGTGCCAGCAGCTTAAGGGCCCAGGGACAGACGAACACCGGGGAGCTGTTTTTT. Translation: CASSLRAQGQTNTGELFF.

The V gene is TRBV2, the J gene TRBJ2-7, with D perhaps matching TRBD1 or TRBD2 (5 bases each). The CDR3 runs 13 residues. Trimming left V 6 bases short and J 2 bases short, with 11 bases between. Per germline, CDR1 SNHLY and CDR2 FYNNEI. CDR3: CASRGPGAYEQYF. Written as DNA, the CDR3 is TGTGCCAGCAGGGGGCCCGGGGCCTACGAGCAGTACTTC.

The rearrangement links TRBV10-3 to TRBJ2-1; a possible D gene is TRBD1 (7 bases). CDR3 length: 13 amino acids. V lost 4 bases and J 9 bases, leaving 13 bases between the germline ends. The germline CDR1 and CDR2 sequences are ENHRY and SYGVKD. The CDR3 DNA is TGTGCCATCAGTGTGGAGGGGGCCGGTGAGCAGTTCTTC. This encodes CAISVEGAGEQFF.

The rearrangement uses TRBV27 and TRBJ2-3, with 8 bases identical to TRBD2. This CDR3 region has 19 residues. J was trimmed by 2 bases and V by 2 bases; bases with no gene match: 15. Germline V gene lookup returns CDR1 MNHEY and CDR2 SMNVEV (reference sequence). The CDR3 spells CASSLRRSVGTRFTDTQYF. In nucleotides, the CDR3 is TGTGCCAGCAGTTTACGTCGGTCGGTCGGGACTAGGTTCACAGATACGCAGTATTTT.

This chain uses TRBV2 with TRBJ2-2, with a weak D call TRBD2 (7 bases). The V end lost 8 bases, the J end lost 4 bases, and 17 bases lay between the germline ends. This CDR3 spans 15 amino acids. Germline V CDR1 and CDR2: SNHLY, FYNNEI. This CDR3 is CASAFHGGATGELFF. CDR3 coding DNA: TGTGCCAGCGCCTTCCATGGGGGGGCCACCGGGGAGCTGTTTTTT.

The chain recombines TRBV7-8 with TRBJ2-2; no definite D call. The ends were cut back, 6 bases at V and 3 bases at J, with 8 bases in the middle. The V gene's germline CDR1 is SGHVS and CDR2 FQNEAQ. This CDR3 has 13 residues. CDR3 sequence: CASRKRDTGELFF. DNA for the CDR3: TGTGCCAGCAGAAAGCGTGACACCGGGGAGCTGTTTTTT.

The chain has TRBV5-1 and TRBJ1-5; no reliable D call. Germline-derived CDR1 and CDR2 are SGHRS and YFSETQ. This CDR3 spans 15 amino acids. Trimming took off 6 bases at V and 3 bases at J, with 16 bases between the two ends. The CDR3 is CASKPTLHPNQPQHF. In DNA, the CDR3 is TGCGCCAGCAAGCCCACCTTACATCCCAATCAGCCCCAGCATTTT.